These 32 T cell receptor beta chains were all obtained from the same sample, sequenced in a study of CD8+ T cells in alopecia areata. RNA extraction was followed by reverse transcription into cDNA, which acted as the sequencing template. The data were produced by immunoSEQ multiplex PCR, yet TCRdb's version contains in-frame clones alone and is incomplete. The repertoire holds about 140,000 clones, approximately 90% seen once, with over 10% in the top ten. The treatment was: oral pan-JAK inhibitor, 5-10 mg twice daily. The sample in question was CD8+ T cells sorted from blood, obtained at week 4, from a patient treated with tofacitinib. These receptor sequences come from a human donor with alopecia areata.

The CDR3 sequence: CASSYSLAGGYEQYF. The CDR3 nucleotides read TGTGCCAGCAGTTACTCTCTCGCAGGGGGCTACGAGCAGTACTTC. The rearrangement joins TRBV6-5 to TRBJ2-7, with 7 positions matching TRBD1. Germline CDR1 and CDR2: MNHEY and SVGAGI. The ends lost 0 bases at V and 3 bases at J; junction bases unmatched: 5. The CDR3 sequence is 15 residues long.

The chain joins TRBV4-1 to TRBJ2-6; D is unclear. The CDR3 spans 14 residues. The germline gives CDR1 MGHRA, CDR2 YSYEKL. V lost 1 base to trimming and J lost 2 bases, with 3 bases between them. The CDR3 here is CASSQVTGANVLTF. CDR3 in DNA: TGCGCCAGCAGCCAAGTTACTGGGGCCAACGTCCTGACTTTC.

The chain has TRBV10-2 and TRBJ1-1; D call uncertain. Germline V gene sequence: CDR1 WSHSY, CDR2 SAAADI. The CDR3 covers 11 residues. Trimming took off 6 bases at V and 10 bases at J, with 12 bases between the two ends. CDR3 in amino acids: CASSDGLSAFF. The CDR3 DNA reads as TGCGCCAGCAGCGACGGACTGTCAGCTTTCTTT.

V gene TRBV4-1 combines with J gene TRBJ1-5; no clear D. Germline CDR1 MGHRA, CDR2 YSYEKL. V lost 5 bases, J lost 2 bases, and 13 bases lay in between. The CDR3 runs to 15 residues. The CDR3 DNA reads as TGCGCCAGCAGCTTTCGGTCCGGAGGCAATCAGCCCCAGCATTTT. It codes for CASSFRSGGNQPQHF.

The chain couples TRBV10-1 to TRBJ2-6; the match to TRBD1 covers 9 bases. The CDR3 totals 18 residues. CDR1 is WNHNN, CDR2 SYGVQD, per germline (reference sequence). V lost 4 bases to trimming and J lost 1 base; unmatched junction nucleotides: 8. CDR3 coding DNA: TGCGCCAGCAGTGCCTGGGACAGGGATCCATCTGGGGCCAACGTCCTGACTTTC. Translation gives CASSAWDRDPSGANVLTF.

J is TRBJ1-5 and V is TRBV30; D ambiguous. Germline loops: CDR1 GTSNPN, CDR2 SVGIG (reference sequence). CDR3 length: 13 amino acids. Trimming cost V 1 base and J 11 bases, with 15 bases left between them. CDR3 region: CAWSATTEPAQHF. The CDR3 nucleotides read TGTGCCTGGAGTGCCACGACGGAGCCTGCCCAGCATTTT.

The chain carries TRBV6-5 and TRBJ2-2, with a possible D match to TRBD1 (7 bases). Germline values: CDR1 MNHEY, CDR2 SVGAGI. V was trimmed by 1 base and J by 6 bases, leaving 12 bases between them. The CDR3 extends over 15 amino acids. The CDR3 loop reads CASSYWTGGSGELFF. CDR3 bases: TGTGCCAGCAGTTACTGGACAGGAGGGTCCGGGGAGCTGTTTTTT.

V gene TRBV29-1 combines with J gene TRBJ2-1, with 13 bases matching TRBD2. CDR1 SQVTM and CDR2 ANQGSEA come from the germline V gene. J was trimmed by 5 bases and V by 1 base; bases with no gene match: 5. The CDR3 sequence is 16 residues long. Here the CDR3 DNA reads TGCAGCGTTGAAGGGTTGGGACTAGCGGGAAACAATGAGCAGTTCTTC. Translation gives CSVEGLGLAGNNEQFF.

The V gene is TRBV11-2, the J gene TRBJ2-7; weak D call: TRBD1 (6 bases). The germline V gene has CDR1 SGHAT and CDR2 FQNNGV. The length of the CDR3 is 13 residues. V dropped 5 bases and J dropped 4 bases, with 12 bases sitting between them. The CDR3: CASSPGTSYEQYF. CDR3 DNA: TGTGCCAGCAGCCCCGGGACATCTTACGAGCAGTACTTC.

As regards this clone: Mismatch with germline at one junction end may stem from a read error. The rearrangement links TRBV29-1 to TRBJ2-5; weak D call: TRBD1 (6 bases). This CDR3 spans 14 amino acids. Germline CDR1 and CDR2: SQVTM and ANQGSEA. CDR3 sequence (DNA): TGCAGCGTTGAACTCGGAGGTGACAGGCTTTGGACCCACTTC. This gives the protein CSVELGGDRLWTHF.

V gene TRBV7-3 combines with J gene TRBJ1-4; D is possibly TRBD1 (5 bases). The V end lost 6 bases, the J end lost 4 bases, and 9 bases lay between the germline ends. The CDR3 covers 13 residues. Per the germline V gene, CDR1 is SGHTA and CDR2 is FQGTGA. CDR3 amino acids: CASRPGLNEKLFF. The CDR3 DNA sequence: TGTGCCAGCAGACCGGGGCTTAATGAAAAACTGTTTTTT.

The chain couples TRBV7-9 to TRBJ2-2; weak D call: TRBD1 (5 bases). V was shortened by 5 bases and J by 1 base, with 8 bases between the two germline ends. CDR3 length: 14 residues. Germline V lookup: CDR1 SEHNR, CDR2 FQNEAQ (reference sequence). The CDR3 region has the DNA TGTGCCAGCAGCCTACAGGAGAACACCGGGGAGCTGTTTTTT. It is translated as CASSLQENTGELFF. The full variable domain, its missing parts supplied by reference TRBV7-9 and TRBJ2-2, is DTGVSQNPRHKITKRGQNVTFRCDPISEHNRLYWYRQTLGQGPEFLTYFQNEAQLEKSRLLSDRFSAERPKGSFSTLEIQRTEQGDSAMYLCASSLQENTGELFFGEGSRLTVL.

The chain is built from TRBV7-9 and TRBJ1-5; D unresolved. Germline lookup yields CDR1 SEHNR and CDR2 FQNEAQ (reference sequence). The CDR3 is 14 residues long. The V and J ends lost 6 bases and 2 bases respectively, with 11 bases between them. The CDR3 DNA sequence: TGTGCCAGCAGTAACCGAGGCGGCAATCAGCCCCAGCATTTT. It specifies CASSNRGGNQPQHF.

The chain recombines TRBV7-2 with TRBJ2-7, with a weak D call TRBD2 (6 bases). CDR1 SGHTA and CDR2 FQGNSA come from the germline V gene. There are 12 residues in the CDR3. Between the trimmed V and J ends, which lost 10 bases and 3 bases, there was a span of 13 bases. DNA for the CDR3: TGTGCCACCGTAGCCGGGGGCTACGAGCAGTACTTC. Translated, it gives CATVAGGYEQYF.

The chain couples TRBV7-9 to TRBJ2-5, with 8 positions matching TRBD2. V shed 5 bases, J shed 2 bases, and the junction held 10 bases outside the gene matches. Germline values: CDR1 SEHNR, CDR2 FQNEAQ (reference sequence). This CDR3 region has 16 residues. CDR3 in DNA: TGTGCCAGCAGCCGAGCGGGAGCTGAGTCGCAAGAGACCCAGTACTTC. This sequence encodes CASSRAGAESQETQYF.

CDR3 sequence reads: CSATGTSVYNEQFF. The CDR3 DNA reads TGCAGCGCCACCGGGACTAGCGTCTACAATGAGCAGTTCTTC. The V call is TRBV29-1, the J call TRBJ2-1; 10 positions agree with TRBD2. In germline, CDR1 is SQVTM, CDR2 ANQGSEA. The CDR3 covers 14 residues. V gave up 7 bases and J gave up 3 bases; unmatched junction bases: 6.

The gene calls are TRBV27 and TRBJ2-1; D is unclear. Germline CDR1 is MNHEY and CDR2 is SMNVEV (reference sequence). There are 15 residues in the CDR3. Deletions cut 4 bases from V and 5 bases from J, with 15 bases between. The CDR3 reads CASSSSEEYDNEQFF. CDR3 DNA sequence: TGTGCCAGCAGTTCCTCGGAAGAATACGACAATGAGCAGTTCTTC.

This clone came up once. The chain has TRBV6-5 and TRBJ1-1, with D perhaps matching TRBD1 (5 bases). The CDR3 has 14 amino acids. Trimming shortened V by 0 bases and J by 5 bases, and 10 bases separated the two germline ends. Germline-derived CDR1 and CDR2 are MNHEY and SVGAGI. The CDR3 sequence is CASSYSLQGTEAFF. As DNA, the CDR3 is TGTGCCAGCAGTTACTCCCTCCAGGGTACTGAAGCTTTCTTT.

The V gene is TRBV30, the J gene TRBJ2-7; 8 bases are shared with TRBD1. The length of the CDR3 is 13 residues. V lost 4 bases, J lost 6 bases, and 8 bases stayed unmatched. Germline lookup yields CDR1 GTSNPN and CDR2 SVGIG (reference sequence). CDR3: CAWNRARGREQYF. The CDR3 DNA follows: TGTGCCTGGAACAGGGCCAGGGGGCGCGAGCAGTACTTC. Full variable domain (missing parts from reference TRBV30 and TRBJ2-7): SQTIHQWPATLVQPVGSPLSLECTVEGTSNPNLYWYRQAAGRGLQLLFYSVGIGQISSEVPQNLSASRPQDRQFILSSKKLLLSDSGFYLCAWNRARGREQYFGPGTRLTVT.

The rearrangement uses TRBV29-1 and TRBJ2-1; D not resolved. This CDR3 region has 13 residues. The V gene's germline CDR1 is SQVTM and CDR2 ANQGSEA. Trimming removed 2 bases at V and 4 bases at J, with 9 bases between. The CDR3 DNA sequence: TGCAGCGTTGAAACCGCGCGGTACAATGAGCAGTTCTTC. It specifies CSVETARYNEQFF.

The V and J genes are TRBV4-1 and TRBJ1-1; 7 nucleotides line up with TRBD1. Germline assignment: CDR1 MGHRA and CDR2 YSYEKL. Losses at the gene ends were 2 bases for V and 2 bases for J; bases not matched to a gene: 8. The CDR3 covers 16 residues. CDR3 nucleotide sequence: TGCGCCAGCAGCCAATCGAGGGCAGGGGGAAACACTGAAGCTTTCTTT. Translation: CASSQSRAGGNTEAFF.

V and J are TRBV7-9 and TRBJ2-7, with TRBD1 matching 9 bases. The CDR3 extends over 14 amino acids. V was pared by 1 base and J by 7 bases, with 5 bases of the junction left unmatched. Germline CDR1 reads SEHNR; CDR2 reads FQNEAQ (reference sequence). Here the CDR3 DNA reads TGTGCCAGCAGCTTAGTTACAGGGGGCGAGGAGCAGTACTTC. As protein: CASSLVTGGEEQYF.

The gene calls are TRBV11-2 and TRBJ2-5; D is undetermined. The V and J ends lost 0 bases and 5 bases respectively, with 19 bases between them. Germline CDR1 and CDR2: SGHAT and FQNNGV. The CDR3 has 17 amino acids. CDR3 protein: CASSLDPWRRSLETQYF. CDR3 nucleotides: TGTGCCAGCAGCTTAGATCCATGGCGACGGTCCTTGGAGACCCAGTACTTC.

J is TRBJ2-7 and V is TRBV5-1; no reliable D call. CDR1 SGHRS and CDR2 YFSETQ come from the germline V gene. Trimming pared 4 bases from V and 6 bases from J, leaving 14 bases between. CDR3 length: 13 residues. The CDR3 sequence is CASSPNPSGEQYF. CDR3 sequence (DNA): TGCGCCAGCAGCCCCAACCCAAGTGGCGAGCAGTACTTC. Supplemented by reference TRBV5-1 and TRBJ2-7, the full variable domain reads KAGVTQTPRYLIKTRGQQVTLSCSPISGHRSVSWYQQTPGQGLQFLFEYFSETQRNKGNFPGRFSGRQFSNSRSEMNVSTLELGDSALYLCASSPNPSGEQYFGPGTRLTVT.

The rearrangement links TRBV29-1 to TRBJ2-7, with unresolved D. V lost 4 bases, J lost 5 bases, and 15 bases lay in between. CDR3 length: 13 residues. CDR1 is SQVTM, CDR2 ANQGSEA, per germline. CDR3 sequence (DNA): TGCAGCGTTGTCACGGGCGCCGCGGACGAGCAGTACTTC. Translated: CSVVTGAADEQYF.

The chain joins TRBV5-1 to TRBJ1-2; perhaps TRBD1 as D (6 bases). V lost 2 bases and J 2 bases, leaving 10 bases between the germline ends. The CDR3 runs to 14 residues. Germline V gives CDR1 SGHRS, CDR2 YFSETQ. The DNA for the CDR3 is TGCGCCAGCAGCTTCGGACAGCCCAACTATGGCTACACCTTC. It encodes CASSFGQPNYGYTF.

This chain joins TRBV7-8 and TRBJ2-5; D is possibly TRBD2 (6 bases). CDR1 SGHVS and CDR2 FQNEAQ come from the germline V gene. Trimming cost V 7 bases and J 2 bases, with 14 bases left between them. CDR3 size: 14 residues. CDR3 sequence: CASNKGRLQETQYF. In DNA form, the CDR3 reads TGTGCCAGCAACAAAGGGAGGTTACAAGAGACCCAGTACTTC.

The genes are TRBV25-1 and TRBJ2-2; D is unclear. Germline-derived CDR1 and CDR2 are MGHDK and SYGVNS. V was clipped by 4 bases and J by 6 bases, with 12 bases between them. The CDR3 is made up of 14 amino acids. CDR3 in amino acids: CASSVRGVPGELFF. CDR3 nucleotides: TGTGCCAGCAGTGTTCGTGGGGTCCCCGGGGAGCTGTTTTTT.

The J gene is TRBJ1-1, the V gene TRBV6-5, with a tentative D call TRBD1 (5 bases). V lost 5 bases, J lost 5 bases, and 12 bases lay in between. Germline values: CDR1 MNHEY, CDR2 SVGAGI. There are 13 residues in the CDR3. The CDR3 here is CASSIQPGTEAFF. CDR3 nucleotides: TGTGCCAGCAGTATTCAACCAGGGACTGAAGCTTTCTTT.

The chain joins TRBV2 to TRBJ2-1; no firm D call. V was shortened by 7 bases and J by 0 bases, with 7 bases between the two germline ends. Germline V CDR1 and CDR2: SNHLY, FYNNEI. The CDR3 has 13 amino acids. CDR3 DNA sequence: TGTGCCAGCAAAGGTGCCTCCTACAATGAGCAGTTCTTC. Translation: CASKGASYNEQFF. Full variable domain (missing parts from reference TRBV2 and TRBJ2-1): EPEVTQTPSHQVTQMGQEVILRCVPISNHLYFYWYRQILGQKVEFLVSFYNNEISEKSEIFDDQFSVERPDGSNFTLKIRSTKLEDSAMYFCASKGASYNEQFFGPGTRLTVL.

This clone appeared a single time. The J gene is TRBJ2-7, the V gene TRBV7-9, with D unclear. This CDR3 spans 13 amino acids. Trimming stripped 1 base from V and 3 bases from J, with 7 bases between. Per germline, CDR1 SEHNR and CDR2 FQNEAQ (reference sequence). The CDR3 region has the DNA TGTGCCAGCAGCTTAGTTGCAGGCTACGAGCAGTACTTC. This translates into CASSLVAGYEQYF.

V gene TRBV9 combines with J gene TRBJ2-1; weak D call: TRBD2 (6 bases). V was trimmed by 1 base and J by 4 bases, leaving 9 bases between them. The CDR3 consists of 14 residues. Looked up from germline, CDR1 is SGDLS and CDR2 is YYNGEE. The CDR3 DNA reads TGTGCCAGCAGCGTAAACGGGGGATACAATGAGCAGTTCTTC. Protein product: CASSVNGGYNEQFF.